A single sample is the source of the 12 T cell receptor beta chains below, sequenced in a study of blood T cell repertoires in COVID-19. TCRdb's copy holds only in-frame clones and misses some; the assay was immunoSEQ multiplex PCR. Seen here are 210,000 or so clones, about nine tenths observed once, and the top ten hold 2.5% to 3.5%. Specimen: peripheral blood. These receptors were taken from a woman aged 55-69 years with acute or convalescent COVID-19.

The J gene is TRBJ1-2, the V gene TRBV21-1; the table's D call TRBD1 went unverified against the DNA. TRBV21-1 is listed as a pseudogene. The CDR3 sequence is 19 residues long. CDR3 sequence reads: CASTATELVGQGKMWGYTF. CDR3 sequence (DNA): TGTGCCAGCACCGCAACCGAGTTGGTCGGACAGGGGAAAATGTGGGGCTACACCTTC.

The rearrangement joins TRBV9 to TRBJ1-1; D gene uncertain. The V end lost 4 bases, the J end lost 0 bases, and 10 bases lay between the germline ends. The CDR3 has 14 amino acids. Per germline, CDR1 SGDLS and CDR2 YYNGEE. The CDR3 nucleotides read TGTGCCAGCAGCCCGAGGCGGGTGAACACTGAAGCTTTCTTT. Its translation: CASSPRRVNTEAFF.

This sequence joins TRBV5-3 and TRBJ1-1; TRBD1 agrees at 7 bases. TRBV5-3 is an open reading frame whose function is uncertain. This CDR3 has 16 residues. Trimming removed 3 bases from V and 0 bases from J; junction bases left unmatched: 8. The CDR3 DNA reads TGTGCCAGAAGCTCGACCGTACAGGGGATGAACACTGAAGCTTTCTTT. It codes for CARSSTVQGMNTEAFF.

V and J are TRBV12-3 or TRBV12-4 and TRBJ1-2, with TRBD1 matching over 7 bases. J lost 14 bases, V lost 4 bases, and 7 bases had no gene match. The CDR3 has 11 residues. The CDR3 loop is CASSSGRGRTF. Written as DNA, the CDR3 is TGTGCCAGCAGTTCTGGAAGGGGGCGTACCTTC.

The chain carries TRBV19 and TRBJ1-3; the D is unclear. The CDR3 sequence is 15 residues long. With 3 bases removed from V and 0 bases from J, the gap between germline ends came to 9 bases. Germline V gives CDR1 LNHDA, CDR2 SQIVND (reference sequence). CDR3 protein: CASSIFRSSGNTIYF. DNA for the CDR3: TGTGCCAGTAGTATCTTCCGCAGCTCTGGAAACACCATATATTTT.

The chain combines TRBV15 with TRBJ2-3; D possibly corresponds to TRBD1 (5 bases). Trimming removed 0 bases from V and 4 bases from J, with 14 bases in between. The germline V gene encodes CDR1 LNHNV and CDR2 YYDKDF (reference sequence). This CDR3 is built from 16 residues. CDR3 DNA: TGTGCCACCAGCAGAGATCCGGCAGGGATGGCAGATACGCAGTATTTT. Protein sequence: CATSRDPAGMADTQYF.

The gene calls are TRBV6-5 and TRBJ2-3; D is possibly TRBD1 (5 bases). Germline lookup yields CDR1 MNHEY and CDR2 SVGAGI. The CDR3 runs 15 residues. Between the trimmed V and J ends, which lost 3 bases and 2 bases, there was a span of 12 bases. The CDR3 sequence is CASSYVAGPTDTQYF. The CDR3 DNA follows: TGTGCCAGCAGTTATGTGGCAGGGCCCACAGATACGCAGTATTTT.

The chain uses TRBV2 and TRBJ2-3; 7 bases map to TRBD2. The germline CDR1 and CDR2 sequences are SNHLY and FYNNEI. The ends lost 2 bases at V and 2 bases at J; junction bases unmatched: 4. This CDR3 has 15 residues. The CDR3 loop is CASSEPAGITDTQYF. Written as DNA, the CDR3 is TGTGCCAGCAGTGAACCAGCGGGGATCACAGATACGCAGTATTTT.

The CDR3 DNA reads as TGTGCCAGCACCCCACGGACAGGGGGCCTTTCTGAAGCTTTCTTT. Residues: CASTPRTGGLSEAFF. V gene TRBV6-5 combines with J gene TRBJ1-1; 11 bases map to TRBD1. This CDR3 is built from 15 residues. Germline CDR1 is MNHEY and CDR2 is SVGAGI. V dropped 7 bases and J dropped 6; count of bases not matched to a gene: 10.

The V gene is TRBV5-1, the J gene TRBJ1-4; D uncertain. The CDR3 extends over 12 amino acids. CDR1 is SGHRS and CDR2 is YFSETQ in the germline V gene. Deletions cut 1 base from V and 5 bases from J, with 3 bases between. CDR3 protein: CASSLSNEKLFF. CDR3 coding DNA: TGCGCCAGCAGCTTGAGCAATGAAAAACTGTTTTTT.

The rearrangement links TRBV4-2 to TRBJ2-2; TRBD1 aligns across 7 bases. The CDR3 totals 15 residues. J lost 6 bases, V lost 1 base, and 5 bases had no gene match. The V gene's germline CDR1 is LGHNA and CDR2 YNFKEQ. The CDR3 region is CASSQGDSRSGELFF. The CDR3 bases are TGTGCCAGCAGCCAAGGGGACAGCCGATCCGGGGAGCTGTTTTTT.

The chain carries TRBV12-3 or TRBV12-4 and TRBJ2-7; tentative D call: TRBD1 (5 bases). The CDR3 runs 12 residues. Trimming cost V 6 bases and J 3 bases, with 9 bases left between them. The CDR3 DNA is TGTGCCAGCAGCCCGACAGTCTACGAGCAGTACTTC. Translation gives CASSPTVYEQYF.